A selection of T cell receptor beta chains follows, all from one sample in a study of blood T cell repertoires in COVID-19. Libraries were prepared by immunoSEQ multiplex PCR; TCRdb keeps only in-frame clonotypes and omits some of them. The table records about 190,000 clones, roughly 84% of them present only once. Sequencing used PBMCs or T cells enriched from blood (not recorded which). These receptors were collected from a woman aged 30 to 39 who had been exposed to COVID-19. Each CDR3 is given with its conserved first and last residue. A D gene is named only where the DNA matches it firmly. Only part of the rows carry a size: once, few, many, or a class if the clone is expanded.

abundance: NA
v_gene: TRBV6-5
len: 16
d_gene: NA
j_gene: TRBJ2-1
CDR3aa: CASSYSLGAPFNEQFF
CDR3nt: TGTGCCAGCAGTTACTCATTGGGGGCTCCCTTCAATGAGCAGTTCTTC

abundance: NA
v_gene: TRBV12-3/TRBV12-4
len: 13
d_gene: NA
j_gene: TRBJ2-5
CDR3aa: CASSFSPPETQYF
CDR3nt: TGTGCCAGCAGTTTCAGTCCTCCAGAGACCCAGTACTTC

abundance: NA
v_gene: TRBV19
len: 13
d_gene: NA
j_gene: TRBJ1-6
CDR3aa: CASSPGIGSPLHF
CDR3nt: TGTGCCAGTAGTCCAGGGATTGGTTCACCCCTCCACTTT

abundance: NA
v_gene: TRBV19
len: 13
d_gene: NA
j_gene: TRBJ1-1
CDR3aa: CATADRKGTEAFF
CDR3nt: TGTGCCACCGCGGACCGAAAGGGGACTGAAGCTTTCTTT

abundance: NA
v_gene: TRBV4-3
len: 16
d_gene: NA
j_gene: TRBJ1-2
CDR3aa: CASSRSSGVGNYGYTF
CDR3nt: TGCGCCAGCAGCCGCAGCTCGGGGGTAGGAAACTATGGCTACACCTTC

abundance: few
v_gene: TRBV16
len: 15
d_gene: TRBD1
j_gene: TRBJ1-5
CDR3aa: CASSPEGQSNQPQHF
CDR3nt: TGTGCCAGCAGCCCCGAGGGACAGTCCAATCAGCCCCAGCATTTT

abundance: NA
v_gene: TRBV11-1
len: 14
d_gene: NA
j_gene: TRBJ2-3
CDR3aa: CASSLAGGTDTQYF
CDR3nt: TGTGCCAGCAGCTTAGCGGGGGGAACAGATACGCAGTATTTT

abundance: few
v_gene: TRBV23-1
len: 19
d_gene: TRBD1
j_gene: TRBJ1-1
CDR3aa: CASSFGSTGEEQRNTEAFF
CDR3nt: TGCGCCAGCTCCTTCGGGTCGACAGGGGAGGAACAGAGGAACACTGAAGCTTTCTTT

abundance: NA
v_gene: TRBV5-4
len: 14
d_gene: TRBD1
j_gene: TRBJ1-2
CDR3aa: CASSLQGANYGYTF
CDR3nt: TGTGCCAGCAGCTTGCAGGGGGCCAACTATGGCTACACCTTC

abundance: NA
v_gene: TRBV7-9
len: 16
d_gene: TRBD2
j_gene: TRBJ2-7
CDR3aa: CASSPPLGGLPYEQYF
CDR3nt: TGTGCCAGCAGCCCGCCTTTGGGGGGACTACCCTACGAGCAGTACTTC

abundance: once
v_gene: TRBV30
len: 13
d_gene: NA
j_gene: TRBJ1-4
CDR3aa: CAWTSDSDEKLFF
CDR3nt: TGTGCCTGGACATCCGACAGTGATGAAAAACTGTTTTTT

abundance: NA
v_gene: TRBV7-2
len: 15
d_gene: NA
j_gene: TRBJ2-3
CDR3aa: CASSPRVLGPDTQYF
CDR3nt: TGTGCCAGCAGCCCTCGGGTCCTGGGTCCAGATACGCAGTATTTT

abundance: NA
v_gene: TRBV3-1/TRBV3-2
len: 19
d_gene: TRBD1
j_gene: TRBJ1-4
CDR3aa: CASSQDPTGTGWTNEKLFF
CDR3nt: TGTGCCAGCAGCCAAGATCCCACCGGGACAGGGTGGACTAATGAAAAACTGTTTTTT

abundance: NA
v_gene: TRBV27
len: 14
d_gene: NA
j_gene: TRBJ1-1
CDR3aa: CASSFGVSNTEAFF
CDR3nt: TGTGCCAGCAGTTTCGGGGTCTCGAACACTGAAGCTTTCTTT

abundance: NA
v_gene: TRBV14
len: 13
d_gene: NA
j_gene: TRBJ2-1
CDR3aa: CASSTTGFSEQFF
CDR3nt: TGTGCCAGCAGTACGACAGGCTTCAGTGAGCAGTTCTTC

abundance: NA
v_gene: TRBV11-2
len: 14
d_gene: NA
j_gene: TRBJ1-2
CDR3aa: CASSSWTAGGGYTF
CDR3nt: TGTGCCAGCAGCTCGTGGACAGCCGGAGGAGGCTACACCTTC

abundance: NA
v_gene: TRBV30
len: 14
d_gene: TRBD1
j_gene: TRBJ1-4
CDR3aa: CAWSVQTGVEKLFF
CDR3nt: TGTGCCTGGAGTGTACAAACAGGGGTTGAAAAACTGTTTTTT

abundance: NA
v_gene: TRBV4-3
len: 14
d_gene: NA
j_gene: TRBJ2-2
CDR3aa: CASSQGSGTGELFF
CDR3nt: TGCGCCAGCAGCCAAGGGTCGGGCACCGGGGAGCTGTTTTTT

abundance: NA
v_gene: TRBV4-3
len: 14
d_gene: NA
j_gene: TRBJ1-1
CDR3aa: CASSQVSGSTEAFF
CDR3nt: TGCGCCAGCAGCCAAGTATCAGGGTCGACTGAAGCTTTCTTT

abundance: NA
v_gene: TRBV21-1
len: 17
d_gene: NA
j_gene: TRBJ1-6
CDR3aa: CASSGYPWDRSISPLHF
CDR3nt: TGTGCCAGCAGCGGCTACCCCTGGGACAGAAGCATTTCACCCCTCCACTTT

abundance: NA
v_gene: TRBV7-2
len: 18
d_gene: NA
j_gene: TRBJ1-2
CDR3aa: CASSLEGGLGSGNYGYTF
CDR3nt: TGTGCCAGCAGCTTAGAGGGTGGGTTGGGTTCAGGGAACTATGGCTACACCTTC

abundance: NA
v_gene: TRBV27
len: 17
d_gene: TRBD2
j_gene: TRBJ2-3
CDR3aa: CASSPKNQGLGADTQYF
CDR3nt: TGTGCCAGCAGTCCGAAGAATCAGGGACTAGGGGCAGATACGCAGTATTTT

abundance: NA
v_gene: TRBV9
len: 15
d_gene: TRBD2
j_gene: TRBJ2-2
CDR3aa: CASSSGLALAGELFF
CDR3nt: TGTGCCAGCAGCTCTGGACTAGCGTTGGCCGGGGAGCTGTTTTTT

abundance: NA
v_gene: TRBV7-2
len: 15
d_gene: TRBD1
j_gene: TRBJ2-7
CDR3aa: CASSLATGGFYEQYF
CDR3nt: TGTGCCAGCAGCTTAGCGACAGGGGGCTTCTACGAGCAGTACTTC

abundance: NA
v_gene: TRBV6-5
len: 14
d_gene: TRBD2
j_gene: TRBJ2-2
CDR3aa: CASSLAGGPGELFF
CDR3nt: TGTGCCAGCAGTCTAGCGGGGGGGCCCGGGGAGCTGTTTTTT

abundance: NA
v_gene: TRBV7-7
len: 15
d_gene: TRBD2
j_gene: TRBJ2-3
CDR3aa: CASSQGLAGTDTQYF
CDR3nt: TGTGCTAGCAGCCAGGGACTAGCGGGGACAGATACGCAGTATTTT

abundance: NA
v_gene: TRBV10-1
len: 13
d_gene: TRBD1
j_gene: TRBJ1-2
CDR3aa: CASSYGTGELAVF
CDR3nt: TGCGCCAGCAGCTACGGGACAGGGGAGTTGGCGGTATTC

abundance: NA
v_gene: TRBV5-4
len: 19
d_gene: TRBD2
j_gene: TRBJ2-6
CDR3aa: CASRATLAGGASGANVLTF
CDR3nt: TGTGCCAGCAGGGCCACACTAGCGGGGGGAGCCTCTGGGGCCAACGTCCTGACTTTC

abundance: NA
v_gene: TRBV5-1
len: 16
d_gene: TRBD2
j_gene: TRBJ2-3
CDR3aa: CASSRVVGGGPDTQYF
CDR3nt: TGCGCCAGCAGCCGAGTGGTAGGCGGGGGACCGGATACGCAGTATTTT

abundance: NA
v_gene: TRBV15
len: 16
d_gene: TRBD1
j_gene: TRBJ1-5
CDR3aa: CATSRWGQGRLQPQHF
CDR3nt: TGTGCCACCAGCAGGTGGGGACAGGGGAGACTACAGCCCCAGCATTTT

abundance: NA
v_gene: TRBV4-1
len: 18
d_gene: NA
j_gene: TRBJ2-7
CDR3aa: CASSQAPQGQRISYEQYF
CDR3nt: TGCGCCAGCAGCCAAGCCCCCCAAGGACAGAGAATCTCCTACGAGCAGTACTTC

abundance: NA
v_gene: TRBV24-1
len: 15
d_gene: TRBD2
j_gene: TRBJ2-7
CDR3aa: CATSGGAGTNHEQYF
CDR3nt: TGTGCCACCAGTGGTGGCGCCGGGACTAACCACGAGCAGTACTTC

abundance: NA
v_gene: TRBV11-2
len: 14
d_gene: TRBD2
j_gene: TRBJ2-2
CDR3aa: CASRPSGVTGELFF
CDR3nt: TGTGCCAGCAGACCTAGCGGGGTAACCGGGGAGCTGTTTTTT

abundance: NA
v_gene: TRBV5-5
len: 17
d_gene: NA
j_gene: TRBJ1-1
CDR3aa: CASSLVGGVDPYTEAFF
CDR3nt: TGTGCCAGCAGCTTGGTGGGAGGGGTGGACCCCTACACTGAAGCTTTCTTT

abundance: NA
v_gene: TRBV5-6
len: 14
d_gene: NA
j_gene: TRBJ1-1
CDR3aa: CASSFLGANTEAFF
CDR3nt: TGTGCCAGCAGCTTTCTCGGTGCTAACACTGAAGCTTTCTTT

abundance: NA
v_gene: TRBV29-1
len: 14
d_gene: TRBD1
j_gene: TRBJ1-3
CDR3aa: CSAYPGQGVNTIYF
CDR3nt: TGCAGCGCTTATCCGGGACAGGGGGTAAACACCATATATTTT

abundance: NA
v_gene: TRBV12-3/TRBV12-4
len: 12
d_gene: NA
j_gene: TRBJ1-1
CDR3aa: CASSWGNTEAFF
CDR3nt: TGTGCCAGCAGTTGGGGCAACACTGAAGCTTTCTTT